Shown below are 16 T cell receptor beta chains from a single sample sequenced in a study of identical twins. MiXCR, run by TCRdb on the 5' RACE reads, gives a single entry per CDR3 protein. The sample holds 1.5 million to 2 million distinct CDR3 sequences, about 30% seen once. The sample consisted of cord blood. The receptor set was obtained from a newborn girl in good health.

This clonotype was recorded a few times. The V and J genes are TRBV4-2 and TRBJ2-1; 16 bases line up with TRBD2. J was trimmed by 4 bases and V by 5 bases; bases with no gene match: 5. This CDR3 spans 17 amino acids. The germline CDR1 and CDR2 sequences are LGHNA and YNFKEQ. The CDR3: CASSGTSGRDVYNEQFF. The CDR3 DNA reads TGTGCCAGCAGCGGGACTAGCGGGAGGGACGTATACAATGAGCAGTTCTTC.

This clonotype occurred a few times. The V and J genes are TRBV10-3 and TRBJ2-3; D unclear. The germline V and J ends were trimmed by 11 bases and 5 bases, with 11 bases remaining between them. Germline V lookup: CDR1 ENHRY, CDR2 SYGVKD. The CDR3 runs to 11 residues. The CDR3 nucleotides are TGTGCCTCAGCGACCGGAGATACGCAGTATTTT. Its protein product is CASATGDTQYF.

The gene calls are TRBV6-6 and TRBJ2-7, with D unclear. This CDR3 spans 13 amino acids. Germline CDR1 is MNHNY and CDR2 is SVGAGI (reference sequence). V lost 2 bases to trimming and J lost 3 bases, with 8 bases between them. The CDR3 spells CASSYKSGYEQYF. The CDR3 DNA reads TGTGCCAGCAGTTACAAGTCAGGCTACGAGCAGTACTTC.

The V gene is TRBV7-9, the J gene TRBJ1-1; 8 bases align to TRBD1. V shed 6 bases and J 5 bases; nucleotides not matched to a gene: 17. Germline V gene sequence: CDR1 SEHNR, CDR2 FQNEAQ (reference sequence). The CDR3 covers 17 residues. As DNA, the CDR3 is TGTGCCAGCAGTTACCCCTGGCCGGACAGGGCGGTTACTGAAGCTTTCTTT. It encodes CASSYPWPDRAVTEAFF.

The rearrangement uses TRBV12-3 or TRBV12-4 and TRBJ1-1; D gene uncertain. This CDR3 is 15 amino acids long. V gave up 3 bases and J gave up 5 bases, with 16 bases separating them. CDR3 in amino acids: CASSLTWNFGTEAFF. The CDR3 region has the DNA TGTGCCAGCAGTTTGACATGGAATTTTGGGACTGAAGCTTTCTTT.

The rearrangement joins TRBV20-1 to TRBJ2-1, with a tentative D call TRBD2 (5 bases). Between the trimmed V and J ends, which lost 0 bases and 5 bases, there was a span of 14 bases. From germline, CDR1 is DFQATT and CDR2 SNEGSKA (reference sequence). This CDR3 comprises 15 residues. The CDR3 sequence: CSAREGLGSHNEQFF. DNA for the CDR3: TGCAGTGCTAGAGAAGGACTCGGTTCCCACAATGAGCAGTTCTTC.

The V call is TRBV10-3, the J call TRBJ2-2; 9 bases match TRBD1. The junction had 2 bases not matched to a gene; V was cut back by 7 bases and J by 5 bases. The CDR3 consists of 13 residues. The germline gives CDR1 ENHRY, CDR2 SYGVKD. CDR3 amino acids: CAITGTGTGELFF. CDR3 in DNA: TGTGCCATCACCGGGACAGGGACCGGGGAGCTGTTTTTT.

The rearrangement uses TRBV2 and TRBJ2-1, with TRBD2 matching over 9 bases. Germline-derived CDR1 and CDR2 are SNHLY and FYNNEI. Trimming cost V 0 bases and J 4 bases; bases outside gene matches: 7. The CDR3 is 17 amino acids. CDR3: CASSEAGGLATYNEQFF. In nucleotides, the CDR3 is TGTGCCAGCAGTGAAGCGGGGGGACTAGCTACTTACAATGAGCAGTTCTTC.

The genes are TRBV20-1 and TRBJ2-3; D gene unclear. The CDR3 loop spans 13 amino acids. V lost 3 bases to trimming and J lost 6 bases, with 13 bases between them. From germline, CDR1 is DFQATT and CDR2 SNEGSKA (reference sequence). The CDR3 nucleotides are TGCAGTGCTAGTACCGGTCTCGGGGATACGCAGTATTTT. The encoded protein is CSASTGLGDTQYF.

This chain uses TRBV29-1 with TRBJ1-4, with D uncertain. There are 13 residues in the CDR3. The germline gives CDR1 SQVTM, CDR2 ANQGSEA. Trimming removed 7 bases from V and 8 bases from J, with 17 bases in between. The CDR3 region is CSAVMGSGEKLFF. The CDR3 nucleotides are TGCAGCGCCGTGATGGGGTCGGGGGAAAAACTGTTTTTT.

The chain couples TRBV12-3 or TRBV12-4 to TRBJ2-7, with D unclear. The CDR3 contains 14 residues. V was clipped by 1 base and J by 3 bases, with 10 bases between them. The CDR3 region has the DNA TGTGCCAGCAGTTTAGGTAGCCCGAACTACGAGCAGTACTTC. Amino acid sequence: CASSLGSPNYEQYF.

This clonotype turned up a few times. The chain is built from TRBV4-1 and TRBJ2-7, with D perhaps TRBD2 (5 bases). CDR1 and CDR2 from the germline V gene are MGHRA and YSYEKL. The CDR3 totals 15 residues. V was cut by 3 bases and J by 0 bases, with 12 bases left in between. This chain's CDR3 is CASSQISVSSYEQYF. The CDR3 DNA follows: TGCGCCAGCAGCCAGATTAGCGTTAGCTCCTACGAGCAGTACTTC.

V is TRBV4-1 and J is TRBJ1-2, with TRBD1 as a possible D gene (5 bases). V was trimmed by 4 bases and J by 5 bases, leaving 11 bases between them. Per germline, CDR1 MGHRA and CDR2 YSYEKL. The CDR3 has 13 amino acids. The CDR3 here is CASSPDTEYGYTF. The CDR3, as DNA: TGCGCCAGCAGCCCGGACACAGAGTATGGCTACACCTTC.

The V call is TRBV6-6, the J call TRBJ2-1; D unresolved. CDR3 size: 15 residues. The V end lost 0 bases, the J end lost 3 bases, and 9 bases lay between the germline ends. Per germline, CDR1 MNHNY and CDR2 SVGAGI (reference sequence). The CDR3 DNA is TGTGCCAGCAGTTACTCCGGGTCCTACTACAATGAGCAGTTCTTC. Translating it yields CASSYSGSYYNEQFF.

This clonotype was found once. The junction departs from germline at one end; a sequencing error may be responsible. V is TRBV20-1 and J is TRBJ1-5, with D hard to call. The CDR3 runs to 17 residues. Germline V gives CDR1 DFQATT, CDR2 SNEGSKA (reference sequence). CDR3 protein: CSVRDGKKEKRNQPQHF. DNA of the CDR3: TGCAGTGTTAGAGATGGGAAGAAGGAGAAACGCAATCAGCCCCAGCATTTT.

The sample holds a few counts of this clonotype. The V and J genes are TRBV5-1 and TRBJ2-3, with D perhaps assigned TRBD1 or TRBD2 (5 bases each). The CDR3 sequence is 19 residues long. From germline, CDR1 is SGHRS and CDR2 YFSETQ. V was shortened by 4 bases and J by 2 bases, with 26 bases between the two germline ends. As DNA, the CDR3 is TGCGCCAGCAGCCGTACACGTAGGGGACCGACGGGAAACACAGATACGCAGTATTTT. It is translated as CASSRTRRGPTGNTDTQYF.